This is a list of T cell receptor beta chains from one sample in a study of shared clonotypes between healthy human individuals. Sequenced by immunoSEQ multiplex PCR; TCRdb stores in-frame clones only, minus some. The sample contains around 1.9 million clones, approximately 92% of which appear only once. The sample was naive CD8+ T cells from PBMCs. All receptors come from a man between 18 and 35 years old in good health. Some clones in this sample may be carry-over from other donors' samples. Both conserved end residues are part of each CDR3. Fields, in order: D gene, J gene, clone size, CDR3 length, V gene, CDR3 DNA, CDR3 protein. A D gene is named only where the DNA matches it firmly. The size field is filled for only some rows; it gives once, few, many or a size class.

d_call: -; j_call: TRBJ2-1; clone_size: -; cdr3_length: 13; v_call: TRBV15; cdr3_nt: TGTGCCACCAGCAAGTATCCGCGCGATGAGCAGTTCTTC; cdr3_aa: CATSKYPRDEQFF
d_call: -; j_call: TRBJ2-1; clone_size: -; cdr3_length: 15; v_call: TRBV9; cdr3_nt: TGTGCCAGCAGCGTAGGGGGGACGCAGACCAATGAGCAGTTCTTC; cdr3_aa: CASSVGGTQTNEQFF
d_call: TRBD1; j_call: TRBJ2-7; clone_size: -; cdr3_length: 15; v_call: TRBV5-6; cdr3_nt: TGTGCCAGCAGCTTCGGATACCAGGGGGCCTACGAGCAGTACTTC; cdr3_aa: CASSFGYQGAYEQYF
d_call: -; j_call: TRBJ1-1; clone_size: -; cdr3_length: 15; v_call: TRBV10-2; cdr3_nt: TGCGCCAGCAGTTCCCCGGGAGAAACTAACACTGAAGCTTTCTTT; cdr3_aa: CASSSPGETNTEAFF
d_call: TRBD1; j_call: TRBJ1-2; clone_size: -; cdr3_length: 15; v_call: TRBV9; cdr3_nt: TGTGCCAGCAGCGCGTACCGGGACAGGGTGAAGGGCTACACCTTC; cdr3_aa: CASSAYRDRVKGYTF
d_call: -; j_call: TRBJ1-5; clone_size: -; cdr3_length: 12; v_call: TRBV28; cdr3_nt: TGTGCCAGCTTGAAGAGCAATCAGCCCCAGCATTTT; cdr3_aa: CASLKSNQPQHF
d_call: -; j_call: TRBJ2-5; clone_size: -; cdr3_length: 15; v_call: TRBV6-4; cdr3_nt: TGTGCCAGCAGTGTCACGGGAGAGGCCCAAGAGACCCAGTACTTC; cdr3_aa: CASSVTGEAQETQYF
d_call: TRBD2; j_call: TRBJ2-7; clone_size: -; cdr3_length: 15; v_call: TRBV9; cdr3_nt: TGTGCCAGCAGCGATGGAGCGGGAGGTCCCTACGAGCAGTACTTC; cdr3_aa: CASSDGAGGPYEQYF
d_call: -; j_call: TRBJ2-1; clone_size: -; cdr3_length: 14; v_call: TRBV5-1; cdr3_nt: TGCGCCAGCAGCTTGGTGGCTAGTAGGAATGAGCAGTTCTTC; cdr3_aa: CASSLVASRNEQFF
d_call: TRBD2; j_call: TRBJ2-1; clone_size: -; cdr3_length: 15; v_call: TRBV10-3; cdr3_nt: TGTGCCATCAGTCCTAGCGGGAGTCTTCACAATGAGCAGTTCTTC; cdr3_aa: CAISPSGSLHNEQFF
d_call: -; j_call: TRBJ1-5; clone_size: -; cdr3_length: 14; v_call: TRBV10-3; cdr3_nt: TGTGCCATCGGCGGCGGGCAGGTGGATCAGCCCCAGCATTTT; cdr3_aa: CAIGGGQVDQPQHF
d_call: TRBD2; j_call: TRBJ2-1; clone_size: -; cdr3_length: 16; v_call: TRBV19; cdr3_nt: TGTGCCAGTAGTATTCAAGCGGGGAGCTCCTACAATGAGCAGTTCTTC; cdr3_aa: CASSIQAGSSYNEQFF
d_call: -; j_call: TRBJ1-1; clone_size: -; cdr3_length: 13; v_call: TRBV6-1; cdr3_nt: TGTGCCAGCAGTGAATACGGAAACACTGAAGCTTTCTTT; cdr3_aa: CASSEYGNTEAFF
d_call: -; j_call: TRBJ1-5; clone_size: -; cdr3_length: 15; v_call: TRBV28; cdr3_nt: TGTGCCAGCAGCCCCCCCCTTAGGGGGAATCAGCCCCAGCATTTT; cdr3_aa: CASSPPLRGNQPQHF
d_call: TRBD2; j_call: TRBJ2-7; clone_size: -; cdr3_length: 16; v_call: TRBV2; cdr3_nt: TGTGCCAGCAGTGAGCGTCCTGGGCTAGCGGACTACGAGCAGTACTTC; cdr3_aa: CASSERPGLADYEQYF
d_call: -; j_call: TRBJ1-1; clone_size: -; cdr3_length: 16; v_call: TRBV18; cdr3_nt: TGTGCCAGCTCACTATCCCACCCCTTTGGGGGGCGGGAAGCTTTCTTT; cdr3_aa: CASSLSHPFGGREAFF
d_call: -; j_call: TRBJ2-7; clone_size: -; cdr3_length: 16; v_call: TRBV27; cdr3_nt: TGTGCCAGCAGACAAACCTCTAGCGCAGACTCCTACGAGCAGTACTTC; cdr3_aa: CASRQTSSADSYEQYF
d_call: TRBD2; j_call: TRBJ2-1; clone_size: -; cdr3_length: 16; v_call: TRBV18; cdr3_nt: TGTGCCAGCTCAAGAGGGACTAGCGGGAAATACAATGAGCAGTTCTTC; cdr3_aa: CASSRGTSGKYNEQFF
d_call: -; j_call: TRBJ2-2; clone_size: -; cdr3_length: 17; v_call: TRBV27; cdr3_nt: TGTGCCAGCAGTGTAGTGGGTGTCCGGGGGAACACCGGGGAGCTGTTTTTT; cdr3_aa: CASSVVGVRGNTGELFF
d_call: -; j_call: TRBJ2-7; clone_size: -; cdr3_length: 14; v_call: TRBV21-1; cdr3_nt: TGTGCCAGCAGCAAAGAACCGGGTCCCTACGAGCAGTACTTC; cdr3_aa: CASSKEPGPYEQYF
d_call: -; j_call: TRBJ2-7; clone_size: -; cdr3_length: 13; v_call: TRBV9; cdr3_nt: TGTGCCAGCAGCCTGACACCATCGGACGAGCAGTACTTC; cdr3_aa: CASSLTPSDEQYF
d_call: -; j_call: TRBJ2-2; clone_size: -; cdr3_length: 16; v_call: TRBV6-1; cdr3_nt: TGTGCCAGCAGTCAAGAGGCGCCACAGAACACCGGGGAGCTGTTTTTT; cdr3_aa: CASSQEAPQNTGELFF
d_call: -; j_call: TRBJ2-2; clone_size: -; cdr3_length: 13; v_call: TRBV7-9; cdr3_nt: TGTGCCAGCAGTTTTTCCACCACCGGGGAGCTGTTTTTT; cdr3_aa: CASSFSTTGELFF
d_call: -; j_call: TRBJ2-7; clone_size: -; cdr3_length: 12; v_call: TRBV4-3; cdr3_nt: TGCGCCAGCAGCCAGGACGGCTACGAGCAGTACTTC; cdr3_aa: CASSQDGYEQYF
d_call: -; j_call: TRBJ1-1; clone_size: -; cdr3_length: 12; v_call: TRBV2; cdr3_nt: TGTGCCAGCACCGAGGGGAACACTGAAGCTTTCTTT; cdr3_aa: CASTEGNTEAFF
d_call: -; j_call: TRBJ2-7; clone_size: -; cdr3_length: 14; v_call: TRBV7-6; cdr3_nt: TGTGCCAGCAGCCCCCGTTCTGAAAGGGACGAGCAGTACTTC; cdr3_aa: CASSPRSERDEQYF
d_call: -; j_call: TRBJ1-2; clone_size: -; cdr3_length: 18; v_call: TRBV14; cdr3_nt: TGTGCCAGCAGCCAAGATCGGCCCGGCCAACAGCCACCCTATGGCTACACCTTC; cdr3_aa: CASSQDRPGQQPPYGYTF
d_call: -; j_call: TRBJ2-7; clone_size: -; cdr3_length: 16; v_call: TRBV5-1; cdr3_nt: TGCGCCAGCAGCTTACCGCCGGACGGTGTCTCCTACGAGCAGTACTTC; cdr3_aa: CASSLPPDGVSYEQYF
d_call: TRBD1; j_call: TRBJ1-2; clone_size: -; cdr3_length: 16; v_call: TRBV13; cdr3_nt: TGTGCCAGCAGCTTACCCCTCGGACAGGCGCCCTCTGGCTACACCTTC; cdr3_aa: CASSLPLGQAPSGYTF
d_call: -; j_call: TRBJ1-3; clone_size: -; cdr3_length: 14; v_call: TRBV7-2; cdr3_nt: TGTGCCAGCAGCTTAATGGCGTTCGGAAACACCATATATTTT; cdr3_aa: CASSLMAFGNTIYF
d_call: TRBD1; j_call: TRBJ2-5; clone_size: -; cdr3_length: 14; v_call: TRBV5-4; cdr3_nt: TGTGCCAGCAGGCGGACAGGCAACCAAGAGACCCAGTACTTC; cdr3_aa: CASRRTGNQETQYF
d_call: TRBD1; j_call: TRBJ2-5; clone_size: once; cdr3_length: 17; v_call: TRBV7-9; cdr3_nt: TGTGCCAGCAGCGATGATCCGGGACAGGCGTACCAAGAGACCCAGTACTTC; cdr3_aa: CASSDDPGQAYQETQYF
d_call: -; j_call: TRBJ1-4; clone_size: -; cdr3_length: 15; v_call: TRBV13; cdr3_nt: TGTGCCAGCAGCCCGACCCAGGGAACTAATGAAAAACTGTTTTTT; cdr3_aa: CASSPTQGTNEKLFF
d_call: -; j_call: TRBJ2-2; clone_size: -; cdr3_length: 16; v_call: TRBV5-1; cdr3_nt: TGCGCCAGCAGCGACGTTGTAGGGGCGCGGACCGGGGAGCTGTTTTTT; cdr3_aa: CASSDVVGARTGELFF
d_call: -; j_call: TRBJ1-1; clone_size: -; cdr3_length: 14; v_call: TRBV6-1; cdr3_nt: TGTGCCAGCAGGATGGGACAATTTCGTACTGAAGCTTTCTTT; cdr3_aa: CASRMGQFRTEAFF
d_call: -; j_call: TRBJ2-1; clone_size: -; cdr3_length: 12; v_call: TRBV27; cdr3_nt: TGTGCCAGCAGTTTAAAGGGCAATGAGCAGTTCTTC; cdr3_aa: CASSLKGNEQFF
d_call: -; j_call: TRBJ2-7; clone_size: -; cdr3_length: 13; v_call: TRBV29-1; cdr3_nt: TGCAGCGTCGTTCCGGCCCTTACCTACGAGCAGTACTTC; cdr3_aa: CSVVPALTYEQYF
d_call: TRBD1; j_call: TRBJ1-2; clone_size: -; cdr3_length: 15; v_call: TRBV27; cdr3_nt: TGTGCCAGCAGTTCACAGGGGGGTCTTGGCTATGGCTACACCTTC; cdr3_aa: CASSSQGGLGYGYTF
d_call: -; j_call: TRBJ2-2; clone_size: once; cdr3_length: 14; v_call: TRBV9; cdr3_nt: TGTGCCAGCAGCGTAGATCGGGGGACCGGGGAGCTGTTTTTT; cdr3_aa: CASSVDRGTGELFF
d_call: -; j_call: TRBJ1-3; clone_size: -; cdr3_length: 16; v_call: TRBV2; cdr3_nt: TGTGCCAGCAGACTCTCCGGGGGCATCTCTGGAAACACCATATATTTT; cdr3_aa: CASRLSGGISGNTIYF